This T cell receptor beta chain was identified during a study of post-analysis software for immune sequencing data. Study as a whole: Secondary progressive, relapsing-remitting and progressive-relapsing multiple sclerosis were among the included disease courses. Study findings and constraints: Patients carried five TRBV segments more frequently than controls did, and TRBV5-6, TRBV5-1 and TRBV20-1 were among them. Multiple sclerosis patients showed significantly lower normalized Chao1 diversity than controls did.

As regards this clonotype: Its antigen remains unknown.

Tagging with unique molecular identifiers was a feature of the TCR beta cDNA libraries. T cells numbering about 0.85 to 10 million yielded some 480,000 cDNA molecules. TCRdb independently ran MiXCR on the PCR reads; one entry per CDR3 protein. The profile shows about 160,000 distinct CDR3 sequences, under 40% of them singletons. The germline gives CDR1 KGHSH, CDR2 LQKENI. V was pared by 6 bases and J by 1 base, with 21 bases between. This CDR3 contains 17 residues. This receptor was taken from a girl between 10 and 17 years old with multiple sclerosis. The chain links TRBV18 to TRBJ2-5; D might be TRBD1 (6 bases). Sequencing was performed on blood, taken after autologous hematopoietic stem cell transplantation. The CDR3 DNA follows: TGTGCCAGCTCGCTACCAGGGACAAGCCTCCCCCAAGAGACCCAGTACTTC. Translating it yields CASSLPGTSLPQETQYF.